The 25 T cell receptor beta chains below all came from one sample that was sequenced in a study of identifying expanded T cells in peripheral blood. TCRdb keeps only in-frame clones here, not all; method: immunoSEQ multiplex PCR. Here the sample spans approximately 91,000 clones, roughly 88% being singletons. The sequencing sample was made of blood. The receptors shown here come from a person aged 18 to 69 in good health.

The J gene is TRBJ2-5, the V gene TRBV7-3; a weak D match, TRBD2 (5 bases). Germline CDR1 is SGHTA and CDR2 is FQGTGA. This CDR3 contains 14 residues. Trimming removed 1 base from V and 5 bases from J, with 11 bases in between. Here the CDR3 DNA reads TGTGCCAGCAGCTTAAGTAGCGATGGGGAGACCCAGTACTTC. Protein sequence: CASSLSSDGETQYF.

The CDR3 loop reads CASSPTAEGFYEQYF. In DNA form, the CDR3 reads TGTGCCAGCAGCCCTACAGCCGAGGGCTTTTACGAGCAGTACTTC. This chain uses TRBV7-2 with TRBJ2-7; weak D call: TRBD2 (5 bases). This CDR3 has 15 residues. V lost 5 bases, J lost 4 bases, and 18 bases lay in between. Germline V lookup: CDR1 SGHTA, CDR2 FQGNSA.

The chain is built from TRBV5-5 and TRBJ2-7; maybe TRBD2 (7 bases). This CDR3 contains 15 residues. Germline V lookup: CDR1 SGHKS, CDR2 YYEKEE (reference sequence). V gave up 4 bases and J gave up 4 bases, with 18 bases separating them. The CDR3 here is CASSPGPGGLYEQYF. In DNA, the CDR3 is TGTGCCAGCAGCCCGGGGCCGGGGGGCCTATACGAGCAGTACTTC.

This chain connects TRBV28 to TRBJ2-7; maybe TRBD1 (5 bases). Trimming took off 3 bases at V and 2 bases at J, with 14 bases between the two ends. CDR3 length: 15 amino acids. Germline values: CDR1 MDHEN, CDR2 SYDVKM. In nucleotides, the CDR3 is TGTGCCAGCAGTTTCGACAGTAGGTATGCCTACGAGCAGTACTTC. This sequence encodes CASSFDSRYAYEQYF.

The V call is TRBV23-1, the J call TRBJ1-2; weak D call: TRBD1 (6 bases). TRBV23-1 is an open reading frame, and its role is uncertain. V lost 7 bases, J lost 9 bases, and 21 bases lay in between. The CDR3 is 14 residues long. The CDR3 nucleotides read TGCGCCAGCATTCCGGGGTTAAGGGGGATGAGCTACACCTTC. It yields the protein CASIPGLRGMSYTF.

The chain uses TRBV6-1 and TRBJ2-5; D is unresolved. The CDR3 runs 13 residues. Germline assignment: CDR1 MNHNS and CDR2 SASEGT. Trimming took off 8 bases at V and 0 bases at J, with 10 bases between the two ends. This CDR3 reads CASLRLNQETQYF. The CDR3 DNA reads TGTGCCAGCTTACGACTCAACCAAGAGACCCAGTACTTC.

The chain combines TRBV29-1 with TRBJ2-1; 11 bases match TRBD2. Losses at the gene ends were 6 bases for V and 5 bases for J; bases not matched to a gene: 6. The CDR3 totals 14 residues. Germline values: CDR1 SQVTM, CDR2 ANQGSEA. The CDR3 nucleotides read TGCAGCGTCGGGACTAGCGGCTCAAACAATGAGCAGTTCTTC. This gives the protein CSVGTSGSNNEQFF.

This rearrangement joins TRBV4-2 to TRBJ2-1; perhaps D is TRBD1 or TRBD2 (6 bases each). Trimming took 3 bases from V and 8 from J, leaving 20 bases between them. The CDR3 runs 16 residues. Per germline, CDR1 LGHNA and CDR2 YNFKEQ. The CDR3 sequence is CASSQQGPTPGDEQFF. The CDR3 coding sequence is TGTGCCAGCAGCCAGCAGGGGCCAACCCCGGGGGATGAGCAGTTCTTC.

The chain joins TRBV25-1 to TRBJ2-7; 7 positions match TRBD1. The junction had 5 bases not matched to a gene; V was cut back by 4 bases and J by 2 bases. Looked up from germline, CDR1 is MGHDK and CDR2 is SYGVNS. The CDR3 sequence is 14 residues long. The CDR3 reads CASSATGQPYEQYF. CDR3 nucleotides: TGTGCCAGCAGTGCAACGGGACAGCCCTACGAGCAGTACTTC.

V is TRBV14 and J is TRBJ2-7; D is undetermined. Germline CDR1 and CDR2: SGHDN and FVKESK. The V and J ends lost 3 bases and 0 bases respectively, with 9 bases between them. This CDR3 is built from 14 residues. The CDR3 loop is CASSHPRLSYEQYF. Written as DNA, the CDR3 is TGTGCCAGCAGCCATCCCAGACTCTCCTACGAGCAGTACTTC.

V and J are TRBV4-2 and TRBJ2-7; D gene ambiguous. V was trimmed by 1 base and J by 3 bases, leaving 4 bases between them. Per the germline V gene, CDR1 is LGHNA and CDR2 is YNFKEQ. The CDR3 is 12 residues long. CDR3 loop: CASSQADYEQYF. Written as DNA, the CDR3 is TGTGCCAGCAGCCAAGCAGACTACGAGCAGTACTTC.

This clone was observed once. The CDR3 nucleotides are TGCGCCAGCAGCATACGGACAGGTAACTACGAGCAGTACTTC. It codes for CASSIRTGNYEQYF. The V and J genes are TRBV5-1 and TRBJ2-7, with 7 nucleotides matching TRBD1. This CDR3 has 14 residues. CDR1 and CDR2 from the germline V gene are SGHRS and YFSETQ. Trimming cost V 4 bases and J 3 bases; bases outside gene matches: 7.

The table lists this clone with a few counts. The rearrangement links TRBV5-4 to TRBJ2-5; 9 bases are shared with TRBD1. J lost 0 bases, V lost 4 bases, and 4 bases had no gene match. The CDR3 spans 15 residues. Germline V lookup: CDR1 SGHNT, CDR2 YYREEE (reference sequence). Here the CDR3 DNA reads TGTGCCAGCAGCCCCGGGACAGGGTACCAAGAGACCCAGTACTTC. Translation: CASSPGTGYQETQYF.

V and J are TRBV5-3 and TRBJ2-2; no clear D. TRBV5-3 is sorted into the ORF group, with uncertain function. With 2 bases removed from V and 2 bases from J, the gap between germline ends came to 7 bases. The CDR3 is 14 residues long. The CDR3 loop is CARSFNGNTGELFF. The CDR3 DNA follows: TGTGCCAGAAGCTTCAACGGTAACACCGGGGAGCTGTTTTTT.

The chain uses TRBV4-1 and TRBJ2-3; 7 bases map to TRBD2. V shed 0 bases, J shed 3 bases, and the junction held 6 bases outside the gene matches. In germline, CDR1 is MGHRA, CDR2 YSYEKL. This CDR3 has 16 amino acids. In DNA form, the CDR3 reads TGCGCCAGCAGCCAAGAAGGCGTCGGGAGGACAGATACGCAGTATTTT. This sequence encodes CASSQEGVGRTDTQYF.

The chain recombines TRBV7-9 with TRBJ1-5; a weak D match, TRBD1 (5 bases). Germline assignment: CDR1 SEHNR and CDR2 FQNEAQ (reference sequence). Trimming pared 5 bases from V and 0 bases from J, leaving 17 bases between. CDR3 length: 17 residues. CDR3 nucleotide sequence: TGTGCCAGCAGCCCTGGGGCAACAGAGTTTAGCAATCAGCCCCAGCATTTT. It is translated as CASSPGATEFSNQPQHF.

This clone was observed a few times. The chain uses TRBV2 and TRBJ2-3, with 12 bases matching TRBD2. Per the germline V gene, CDR1 is SNHLY and CDR2 is FYNNEI. There are 17 residues in the CDR3. The ends lost 4 bases at V and 2 bases at J; junction bases unmatched: 7. The chain's CDR3 is CASSARLAGDFTDTQYF. CDR3 DNA sequence: TGTGCCAGCAGTGCTCGACTAGCGGGGGACTTCACAGATACGCAGTATTTT.

The chain couples TRBV10-2 to TRBJ2-1, with D unresolved. CDR3 length equals 11 residues. Trimming shortened V by 2 bases and J by 7 bases, and 3 bases separated the two germline ends. In germline, CDR1 is WSHSY, CDR2 SAAADI. The CDR3 region has the DNA TGCGCCAGCAGTGAGAGGAATGAGCAGTTCTTC. Its translation is CASSERNEQFF.

The V and J genes are TRBV7-2 and TRBJ2-5; no clear D gene. From germline, CDR1 is SGHTA and CDR2 FQGNSA. This CDR3 contains 13 residues. Trimming shortened V by 5 bases and J by 5 bases, and 12 bases separated the two germline ends. This CDR3 reads CASSPTPSETQYF. The DNA of the CDR3 is TGTGCCAGCAGCCCCACCCCCAGCGAGACCCAGTACTTC. The full variable domain, completed using reference TRBV7-2 and TRBJ2-5, is GAGVSQSPSNKVTEKGKDVELRCDPISGHTALYWYRQSLGQGLEFLIYFQGNSAPDKSGLPSDRFSAERTGGSVSTLTIQRTQQEDSAVYLCASSPTPSETQYFGPGTRLLVL.

This sequence joins TRBV19 and TRBJ2-1; tentative D call: TRBD2 (5 bases). With 6 bases removed from V and 7 bases from J, the gap between germline ends came to 13 bases. Germline lookup yields CDR1 LNHDA and CDR2 SQIVND (reference sequence). CDR3 length: 13 amino acids. In nucleotides, the CDR3 is TGTGCCAGTAGCCCCACGGGAAGGAATGAGCAGTTCTTC. Translation gives CASSPTGRNEQFF. Combining the CDR3 with reference TRBV19 and TRBJ2-1 gives the whole variable domain DGGITQSPKYLFRKEGQNVTLSCEQNLNHDAMYWYRQDPGQGLRLIYYSQIVNDFQKGDIAEGYSVSREKKESFPLTVTSAQKNPTAFYLCASSPTGRNEQFFGPGTRLTVL.

This chain links TRBV7-6 with TRBJ2-3; D not certain. The V end lost 3 bases, the J end lost 2 bases, and 15 bases lay between the germline ends. Germline CDR1 SGHVS, CDR2 FNYEAQ. The CDR3 consists of 16 residues. CDR3 in amino acids: CASSFVADGYTDTQYF. CDR3 in DNA: TGTGCCAGCAGCTTTGTCGCGGACGGATACACAGATACGCAGTATTTT.

V is TRBV4-3 and J is TRBJ1-4; D gene uncertain. The CDR3 runs to 16 residues. Per the germline V gene, CDR1 is LGHNA and CDR2 is YSLEER. V was pared by 0 bases and J by 4 bases, with 12 bases between. CDR3 coding DNA: TGCGCCAGCAGCCAAGATGAGGCAGGACTTAATGAAAAACTGTTTTTT. This translates into CASSQDEAGLNEKLFF.

V is TRBV28 and J is TRBJ1-2; D unresolved. CDR3 length equals 13 residues. V dropped 6 bases and J dropped 4 bases, with 12 bases sitting between them. Germline V gene sequence: CDR1 MDHEN, CDR2 SYDVKM. This CDR3 is CASSSAGFYGYTF. The CDR3 nucleotides are TGTGCCAGCAGCTCTGCGGGGTTCTATGGCTACACCTTC.

The genes are TRBV5-4 and TRBJ2-4; D call uncertain. The germline CDR1 and CDR2 sequences are SGHNT and YYREEE (reference sequence). With 5 bases removed from V and 0 bases from J, the gap between germline ends came to 9 bases. The CDR3 length is 14 residues. The CDR3 loop reads CASRGDGAKNIQYF. The CDR3 bases are TGTGCCAGCAGAGGTGACGGAGCCAAAAACATTCAGTACTTC.

The chain has TRBV28 and TRBJ1-1; 8 bases align to TRBD1. The V and J ends lost 7 bases and 6 bases, in that order; junction bases with no gene match: 13. This CDR3 comprises 15 residues. Germline CDR1 MDHEN, CDR2 SYDVKM. CDR3 sequence reads: CASTLPRGRGPEAFF. CDR3 coding DNA: TGTGCCAGCACCCTCCCCAGGGGGCGGGGGCCTGAAGCTTTCTTT.